This TCR beta chain was sequenced in a study of blood T cells in healthy people across ages. V was shortened by 1 base and J by 8 bases, with 11 bases between the two germline ends. The CDR3 is made up of 13 amino acids. Looked up from germline, CDR1 is LGHNA and CDR2 is YNFKEQ. Primed by a sample-barcoded 5' primer and a J-beta primer mix, a second PCR proceeded for 7 to 11 cycles. TCRdb passed the 5' RACE reads through MiXCR, listing each CDR3 protein once. The sample has 950,000 to 1,200,000 distinct CDR3 sequences, less than 45% seen once. This clonotype was seen more than once but under ten times.

Sample: blood. The receptor was isolated from a man younger than 35 in good health. V is TRBV4-2 and J is TRBJ1-2; D call uncertain. The CDR3 bases are TGTGCCAGCAGCCAAGGGGTCGTTGGAGGCTACACCTTC. Translation gives CASSQGVVGGYTF.